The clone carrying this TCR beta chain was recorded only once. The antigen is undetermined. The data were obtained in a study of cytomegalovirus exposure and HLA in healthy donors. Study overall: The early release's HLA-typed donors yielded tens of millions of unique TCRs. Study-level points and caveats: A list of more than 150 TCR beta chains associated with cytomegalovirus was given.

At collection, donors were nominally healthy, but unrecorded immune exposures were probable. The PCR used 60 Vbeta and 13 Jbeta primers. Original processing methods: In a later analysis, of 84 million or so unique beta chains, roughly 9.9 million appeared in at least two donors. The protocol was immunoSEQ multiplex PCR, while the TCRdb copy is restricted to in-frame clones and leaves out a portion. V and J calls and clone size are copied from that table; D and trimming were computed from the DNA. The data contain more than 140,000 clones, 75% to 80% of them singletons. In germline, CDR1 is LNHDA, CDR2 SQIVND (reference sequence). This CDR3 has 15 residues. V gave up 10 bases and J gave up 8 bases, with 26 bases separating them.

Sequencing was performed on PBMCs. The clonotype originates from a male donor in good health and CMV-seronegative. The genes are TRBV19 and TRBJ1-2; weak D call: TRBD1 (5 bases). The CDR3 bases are TGTGCCACCTCGGACAACGACTCACCTAGGGGAGGCTACACCTTC. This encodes CATSDNDSPRGGYTF. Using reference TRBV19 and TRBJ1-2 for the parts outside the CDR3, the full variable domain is DGGITQSPKYLFRKEGQNVTLSCEQNLNHDAMYWYRQDPGQGLRLIYYSQIVNDFQKGDIAEGYSVSREKKESFPLTVTSAQKNPTAFYLCATSDNDSPRGGYTFGSGTRLTVV.